This T cell receptor (beta chain) was profiled in a study of Graves' ophthalmopathy and Graves' hyperthyroidism. About the study: Peripheral blood sampling preceded any treatment and occurred at initial diagnosis. Findings of the study overall: Most expanded clonotypes in thyroid above 0.001 frequency also showed up in blood.

RNA transcripts yielded amplified TCR beta CDR3 regions. The library came from an HTBI-primed first-round RT-PCR and a second-round multiplex PCR. MiXCR was run by TCRdb on the multiplex PCR reads, yielding one entry per CDR3 protein. The repertoire includes hundreds of thousands of distinct CDR3 sequences, 20% to 25% of them detected once, and more than 2.5% sits in the top ten. This clonotype was observed many times. The target antigen is unknown. The sequence was collected from a woman younger than 35 with stable Graves' hyperthyroidism. The source material was peripheral blood.

The CDR3 loop reads CASSLYSPTGANQPQHF. The DNA of the CDR3 is TGTGCCAGCAGTCTTTACAGCCCGACAGGGGCCAATCAGCCCCAGCATTTT. The chain joins TRBV27 to TRBJ1-5, with TRBD1 identical over 8 bases. The CDR3 loop spans 17 amino acids. CDR1 is MNHEY and CDR2 is SMNVEV in the germline V gene (reference sequence). V gave up 5 bases and J gave up 3 bases; unmatched junction bases: 12.